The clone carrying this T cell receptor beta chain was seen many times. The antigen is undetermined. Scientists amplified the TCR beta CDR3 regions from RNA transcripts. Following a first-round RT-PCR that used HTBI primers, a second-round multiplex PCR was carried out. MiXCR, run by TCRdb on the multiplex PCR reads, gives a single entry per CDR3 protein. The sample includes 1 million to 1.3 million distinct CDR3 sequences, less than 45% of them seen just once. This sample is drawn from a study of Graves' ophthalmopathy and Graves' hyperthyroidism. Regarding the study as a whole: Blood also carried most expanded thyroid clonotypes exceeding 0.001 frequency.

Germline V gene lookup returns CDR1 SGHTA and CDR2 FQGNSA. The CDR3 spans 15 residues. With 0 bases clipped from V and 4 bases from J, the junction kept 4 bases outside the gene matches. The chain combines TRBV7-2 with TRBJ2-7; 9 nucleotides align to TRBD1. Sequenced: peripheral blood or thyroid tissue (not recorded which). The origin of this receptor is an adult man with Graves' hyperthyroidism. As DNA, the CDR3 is TGTGCCAGCAGCTTAGCGCGGGGACAGGGTTACGAGCAGTACTTC. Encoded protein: CASSLARGQGYEQYF.